Here is one TCR beta chain with its context. Its antigen is currently unknown. Here immunoSEQ multiplex PCR was the method, and the copy in TCRdb shows in-frame clones only, minus some. The sample lists 55,000 to 70,000 clones, 87% occurring once. With 3 bases clipped from V and 11 bases from J, the junction kept 2 bases outside the gene matches. The CDR3 sequence is 12 residues long. Germline CDR1 KGHSH, CDR2 LQKENI. The source of the sample is a study of OX40 agonist ivuxolimab in advanced cancers. Study details: Ivuxolimab doses were 0.01, 0.1, 0.3, 1.5, 3 or 10 mg/kg every 2 weeks.

Study results and caveats: Partial responders dosed at 0.1-3.0 mg/kg displayed clonal expansion ranking among the lowest.

This clonotype was obtained from an adult with an advanced solid tumor such as melanoma, head and neck, liver or kidney cancer. This rearrangement joins TRBV18 to TRBJ1-3; 9 nucleotides agree with TRBD1. This specimen was CD4+ or CD8+ T cells sorted from blood, taken in a trial of the OX40 agonist ivuxolimab. CDR3 DNA: TGTGCCAGCTCACCGAACAGGGGGCCCATATATTTT. The encoded protein is CASSPNRGPIYF.